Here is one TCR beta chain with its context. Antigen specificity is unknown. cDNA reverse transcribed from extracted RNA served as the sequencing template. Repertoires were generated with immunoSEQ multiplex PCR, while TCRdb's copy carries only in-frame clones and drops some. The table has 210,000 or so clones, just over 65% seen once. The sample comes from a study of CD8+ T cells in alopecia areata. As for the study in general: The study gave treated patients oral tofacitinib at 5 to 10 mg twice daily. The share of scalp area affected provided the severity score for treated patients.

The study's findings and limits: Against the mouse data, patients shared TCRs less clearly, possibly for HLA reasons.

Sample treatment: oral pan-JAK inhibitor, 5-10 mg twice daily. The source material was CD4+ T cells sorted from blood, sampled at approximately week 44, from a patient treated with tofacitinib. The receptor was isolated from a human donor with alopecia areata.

This CDR3 is CASSLTPGHRQETQYF. CDR3 coding DNA: TGTGCCAGCAGCTTAACTCCGGGCCACAGACAGGAGACCCAGTACTTC. The chain recombines TRBV7-7 with TRBJ2-5, with D possibly being TRBD1 (5 bases). V dropped 2 bases and J dropped 5 bases, with 18 bases sitting between them. The CDR3 is 16 residues long. Germline assignment: CDR1 SSHAT and CDR2 FNYEAQ (reference sequence).